This T cell receptor beta chain was captured in a study of early stage breast cancer tumors (dated by TCRdb to the late 2010s). Describing the broader study: Of the 15 to 20 invasive breast tumors, about a dozen were found to be estrogen receptor-positive, progesterone receptor-positive and HER2-negative. On average, each sample had roughly 10-fold read coverage. The samples as a whole yielded under 3,500,000 detected templates, corresponding to 900,000 to 1,100,000 unique clonotypes. Of the roughly twelve ER+/PR+/HER2- tumors, eight were classified as invasive ductal carcinomas and four as invasive lobular carcinomas.

V and J lose 0 bases and 1 base, and a span of 8 bases separates them. The germline V gene provides CDR1 SGHRS and CDR2 YFSETQ. The CDR3, from cysteine to phenylalanine, totals 14 residues. Just the 42-base CDR3 DNA is kept, in frame starting at base 1. Two independent genomic DNA replicates were amplified for each sample, with approximately 0.5 ug used for blood and about 1.5 ug for tumor or normal breast. Following the manufacturer's instructions, the ImmunoSeq Intro kit was used to carry out TCRB sequencing on genomic DNA. For absolute quantification, the roughly 34-cycle multiplex PCR included proprietary primers along with spike-in control sequences. An 87-bp fragment spanning the CDR3 and flanking V and J genes was sequenced with single-end 150-bp reads. Each lane of an Illumina MiSeq running version 3.0 chemistry carried seven multiplexed samples, with two replicates apiece. As for how the authors treated the data: The vendor's proprietary pipeline handled the raw data processing, merging both replicates into a single result for each sample. A clonotype was defined as productive rearrangements that share the same V-gene family, CDR3 amino acid sequence and J-gene segment. To compute clonality, the normalized Shannon entropy (Pielou evenness) of TCRB abundances was subtracted from 1. T cell density was estimated as total templates divided by the number of input cells, with the number of input cells inferred from the DNA input amount. Recon was used with default parameters to estimate total repertoire diversity and clonality. A clonotype counted as tumor-enriched if its abundance in tumor exceeded 0.1% and was at least 32-fold higher than its abundance in normal breast. TCRdb re-hosts the immuneACCESS table, in-frame sequences only. Its copies lack some clones; in the studies checked, an unresolved V gene accounts for under half of them, and the cause for the rest is not known. V and J calls and clone size come straight from that table; D and trimming were deduced from the DNA. This sample is represented by approximately 54,000 clones; around 78% of them were singletons. The ten largest make up 3% to 4% of the sample.

Notes on this clone: Its antigen specificity is not known. Per-base qualities were not stored, and no clone one base away is much larger.

Study-wide conclusions, independent of this receptor: Analysis by tumor subtype was prevented by the small cohort size. Repertoires from blood and normal breast were more alike than repertoires from blood and tumor, and in about 85% of the 16 patients, comparing each tissue with blood separated tumor from normal. Sequencing bulk genomic DNA from unsorted cells could not capture chain pairing or functional markers like CD4, CD8 and FOXP3. Enriched TCRB sequences shared across patients were mostly commonly generated sequences, unlikely to play an important role in the tumor microenvironment. About 2.7-fold higher T cell density and higher clonality were observed in tumors than in adjacent normal breast tissue.

The study profiled bulk TCR beta-chain repertoires in matched peripheral blood, tumor and adjacent normal breast tissue taken from roughly 17 patients with early-stage breast cancer. Before surgery, about 5-10 mL of whole blood was collected into EDTA tubes and then processed within 2 hours. Peripheral blood mononuclear cells were isolated by Ficoll-Paque centrifugation in SepMate-50 tubes. PBMCs were cryopreserved in about 90% FBS with around 10% DMSO in aliquots of about 1.7 to 4.5 million cells and stored in liquid nitrogen. The Qiagen AllPrep DNA/RNA Mini kit was used to extract genomic DNA. The clonotype comes from a person between 35 and 49 years old with breast cancer. Sequencing used blood. The chain joins TRBV5-1 to TRBJ2-7, and TRBD1 may be the D gene, going by 6 matching bases. CDR3 protein: CASSLEGVSYEQYF. In nucleotides, the sequence is TGCGCCAGCAGCTTGGAGGGGGTGTCCTACGAGCAGTACTTC.